Listed here are 25 T cell receptor beta chains from one sample, sequenced in a study of OX40 agonist ivuxolimab in advanced cancers. Clones were sequenced by immunoSEQ multiplex PCR, and TCRdb holds only the in-frame ones, with some missing. The data show 30,000 to 40,000 clones, more than 85% seen once. The sequencing here drew on CD4+ or CD8+ T cells sorted from blood, taken in a trial of the OX40 agonist ivuxolimab. Receptor source: an adult with an advanced solid tumor such as melanoma, head and neck, liver or kidney cancer.

The V gene is TRBV4-3, the J gene TRBJ2-1; D is possibly TRBD2 (6 bases). Trimming cost V 0 bases and J 0 bases, with 12 bases left between them. This CDR3 is built from 17 residues. Germline V CDR1 and CDR2: LGHNA, YSLEER. As DNA, the CDR3 is TGCGCCAGCAGCCAAGATAACGCGGGGAGCTCCTACAATGAGCAGTTCTTC. It translates to CASSQDNAGSSYNEQFF.

This chain connects TRBV6-5 to TRBJ1-2; no firm D call. Trimming took 0 bases from V and 7 from J, leaving 15 bases between them. Germline V gives CDR1 MNHEY, CDR2 SVGAGI. The CDR3 is made up of 15 amino acids. This CDR3 is CASSYSNVEVGGYTF. The DNA for the CDR3 is TGTGCCAGCAGTTACTCGAACGTGGAGGTGGGTGGCTACACCTTC.

The rearrangement joins TRBV7-8 to TRBJ2-2; TRBD1 might be the D (6 bases). This CDR3 comprises 16 residues. V was trimmed by 0 bases and J by 3 bases, leaving 11 bases between them. Germline values: CDR1 SGHVS, CDR2 FQNEAQ. This CDR3 reads CASSLAWGHDTGELFF. CDR3 in DNA: TGTGCCAGCAGCTTAGCTTGGGGGCACGACACCGGGGAGCTGTTTTTT.

The chain carries TRBV4-3 and TRBJ1-4; TRBD1 aligns across 7 bases. Germline values: CDR1 LGHNA, CDR2 YSLEER. Trimming removed 4 bases from V and 5 bases from J; junction bases left unmatched: 4. The CDR3 is 14 amino acids. The CDR3 bases are TGCGCCAGCAGCCGCCTACAGGGGAATGAAAAACTGTTTTTT. It specifies CASSRLQGNEKLFF.

This sequence joins TRBV6-1 and TRBJ2-7; unclear D gene. The CDR3 covers 13 residues. Germline V gene lookup returns CDR1 MNHNS and CDR2 SASEGT. V lost 5 bases, J lost 4 bases, and 12 bases lay in between. The CDR3 region has the DNA TGTGCCAGCAGTTCCCCCCGAGAGTACGAGCAGTACTTC. This encodes CASSSPREYEQYF.

This rearrangement joins TRBV5-6 to TRBJ2-2, with D perhaps TRBD1 or TRBD2 (5 bases each). Germline V gene lookup returns CDR1 SGHDT and CDR2 YYEEEE. V lost 4 bases and J 0 bases, leaving 13 bases between the germline ends. CDR3 size: 16 residues. The CDR3: CASSPPGRPNTGELFF. The DNA of the CDR3 is TGTGCCAGCAGCCCACCGGGGCGGCCGAACACCGGGGAGCTGTTTTTT.

The CDR3 DNA reads as TGTGCCATCAGTGACCCGGGACAGCTGAACACTGAAGCTTTCTTT. It codes for CAISDPGQLNTEAFF. The chain combines TRBV10-3 with TRBJ1-1; TRBD1 agrees at 7 bases. J was trimmed by 0 bases and V by 3 bases; bases with no gene match: 4. The CDR3 extends over 15 amino acids. CDR1 is ENHRY, CDR2 SYGVKD, per germline.

The chain recombines TRBV10-2 with TRBJ2-3; D could derive from TRBD1 or TRBD2 (5 bases each). Trimming stripped 0 bases from V and 8 bases from J, with 15 bases between. The CDR3 runs to 15 residues. Germline V CDR1 and CDR2: WSHSY, SAAADI. CDR3 bases: TGCGCCAGCAGTGAGTCGTTGAGCCCGGGGCGTACGCAGTATTTT. Residues: CASSESLSPGRTQYF.

This chain uses TRBV4-1 with TRBJ1-5; 7 bases align to TRBD1. CDR1 MGHRA and CDR2 YSYEKL come from the germline V gene. The CDR3 consists of 18 residues. J was trimmed by 1 base and V by 4 bases; bases with no gene match: 13. For the CDR3, the DNA is TGCGCCAGCAGCCCGATGACAGGGCCCGGGGGGAGCAATCAGCCCCAGCATTTT. Protein sequence: CASSPMTGPGGSNQPQHF.

V is TRBV7-9 and J is TRBJ2-7; D not resolved. Germline assignment: CDR1 SEHNR and CDR2 FQNEAQ (reference sequence). CDR3 size: 13 residues. Between the trimmed V and J ends, which lost 6 bases and 3 bases, there was a span of 12 bases. CDR3 bases: TGTGCCAGCAGTTCAGGAGAATACTACGAGCAGTACTTC. Protein sequence: CASSSGEYYEQYF.

The genes are TRBV5-4 and TRBJ1-1, with D uncertain. Germline assignment: CDR1 SGHNT and CDR2 YYREEE (reference sequence). This CDR3 contains 11 residues. V lost 2 bases and J lost 6, with 5 bases in between. The CDR3 DNA is TGTGCCAGCAGCTTCGGGGCTGAAGCTTTCTTT. Translation gives CASSFGAEAFF.

The genes are TRBV13 and TRBJ1-2, with 8 bases fitting TRBD1. Losses at the gene ends were 3 bases for V and 4 bases for J; bases not matched to a gene: 4. Germline CDR1 reads PRHDT; CDR2 reads FYEKMQ (reference sequence). This CDR3 contains 14 residues. In nucleotides, the CDR3 is TGTGCCAGCAGCTTGGACAGGGCGAGCTATGGCTACACCTTC. As protein: CASSLDRASYGYTF.

The genes are TRBV2 and TRBJ2-3, with no clear D. Germline V gene data show CDR1 as SNHLY and CDR2 as FYNNEI. Trimming took off 10 bases at V and 2 bases at J, with 13 bases between the two ends. The CDR3 is 13 residues long. CDR3 DNA: TGTGCCAACCTGATGGACCTCACAGATACGCAGTATTTT. Residues: CANLMDLTDTQYF.

This clone was seen more than once but under ten times. The rearrangement links TRBV29-1 to TRBJ1-1; D unresolved. The germline CDR1 and CDR2 sequences are SQVTM and ANQGSEA. CDR3 length: 11 residues. The CDR3 spells CRARVNTEAFF. Written as DNA, the CDR3 is TGCAGGGCCCGAGTGAACACTGAAGCTTTCTTT.

This clone has just a few counts. The chain links TRBV19 to TRBJ1-1; tentatively, D is TRBD1 (5 bases). CDR3 length equals 12 residues. V was pared by 5 bases and J by 4 bases, with 8 bases between. The germline gives CDR1 LNHDA, CDR2 SQIVND (reference sequence). This CDR3 is CASSFGGTEAFF. The CDR3 DNA follows: TGTGCCAGTAGTTTCGGGGGCACTGAAGCTTTCTTT. Complete variable domain (other parts from reference TRBV19 and TRBJ1-1): DGGITQSPKYLFRKEGQNVTLSCEQNLNHDAMYWYRQDPGQGLRLIYYSQIVNDFQKGDIAEGYSVSREKKESFPLTVTSAQKNPTAFYLCASSFGGTEAFFGQGTRLTVV.

The gene calls are TRBV13 and TRBJ1-2; TRBD1 is a possible D gene (5 bases). The V end was cut by 0 bases, the J end by 7 bases, with 12 bases between. The CDR3 is 14 amino acids. Germline CDR1 and CDR2: PRHDT and FYEKMQ (reference sequence). The CDR3 reads CASSLGRVVLGYTF. The DNA of the CDR3 is TGTGCCAGCAGCTTAGGCAGGGTTGTTCTTGGCTACACCTTC.

The rearrangement joins TRBV27 to TRBJ2-7, with a possible D match to TRBD1 (6 bases). Germline CDR1 and CDR2: MNHEY and SMNVEV (reference sequence). The CDR3 is 13 residues long. Trimming cost V 6 bases and J 7 bases, with 16 bases left between them. The CDR3 region has the DNA TGTGCCAGCAGCCACAGGGCCTCAGGGGAGCAGTACTTC. This gives the protein CASSHRASGEQYF.

This sequence joins TRBV5-6 and TRBJ2-2; tentative D call: TRBD1 (5 bases). The length of the CDR3 is 13 residues. The germline V and J ends were trimmed by 4 bases and 7 bases, with 11 bases remaining between them. Per germline, CDR1 SGHDT and CDR2 YYEEEE. The CDR3 DNA is TGTGCCAGCAGCGTAGGGGTTTACGGGGAGCTGTTTTTT. Translating gives CASSVGVYGELFF.

The chain combines TRBV25-1 with TRBJ2-5; D is uncertain. The CDR3 covers 13 residues. Between the trimmed V and J ends, which lost 1 base and 4 bases, there was a span of 7 bases. From germline, CDR1 is MGHDK and CDR2 SYGVNS. This CDR3 reads CASSESLGETQYF. CDR3 sequence (DNA): TGTGCCAGCAGTGAATCCCTCGGAGAGACCCAGTACTTC.

CDR3: CASSLIPDTQYF. CDR3 bases: TGCGCCAGCAGCTTGATCCCAGATACGCAGTATTTT. V gene TRBV5-1 combines with J gene TRBJ2-3; D remains ambiguous. The CDR3 contains 12 residues. Germline CDR1 is SGHRS and CDR2 is YFSETQ. The V gene lost 1 base and the J gene lost 4 bases, with 4 bases spanning the gap.

The genes are TRBV4-1 and TRBJ1-1; D remains ambiguous. The germline V gene encodes CDR1 MGHRA and CDR2 YSYEKL. V was trimmed by 4 bases and J by 8 bases, leaving 17 bases between them. The CDR3 contains 14 residues. CDR3 sequence: CASSPQGAPHEAFF. CDR3 coding DNA: TGCGCCAGCAGCCCGCAAGGAGCCCCTCACGAAGCTTTCTTT.

The V gene is TRBV7-8, the J gene TRBJ2-1; D gene uncertain. V was pared by 5 bases and J by 3 bases, with 17 bases between. This CDR3 spans 16 amino acids. Germline CDR1 and CDR2: SGHVS and FQNEAQ. In DNA, the CDR3 is TGTGCCAGCAGCCAGACCCTGACCCAGAACTACAATGAGCAGTTCTTC. Amino acid sequence: CASSQTLTQNYNEQFF.

The rearrangement links TRBV5-1 to TRBJ2-3; 9 bases align to TRBD2. CDR3 length: 17 residues. V gave up 5 bases and J gave up 2 bases; unmatched junction bases: 12. Germline V gene data show CDR1 as SGHRS and CDR2 as YFSETQ. The DNA for the CDR3 is TGCGCCAGCAGGTCGGTGGAAGGCGGGGGGGCCACAGATACGCAGTATTTT. Translated: CASRSVEGGGATDTQYF.

This sequence joins TRBV30 and TRBJ1-2, with D possibly matching TRBD1 (6 bases). Germline lookup yields CDR1 GTSNPN and CDR2 SVGIG (reference sequence). This CDR3 contains 13 residues. The V gene lost 0 bases and the J gene lost 7 bases, with 12 bases spanning the gap. CDR3 in amino acids: CAWSVQGSAGYTF. In DNA form, the CDR3 reads TGTGCCTGGAGTGTACAGGGCTCGGCTGGCTACACCTTC.

The rearrangement links TRBV5-1 to TRBJ2-7; 7 nucleotides agree with TRBD1. V dropped 2 bases and J dropped 1; count of bases not matched to a gene: 9. The germline V gene has CDR1 SGHRS and CDR2 YFSETQ. This CDR3 contains 16 residues. The CDR3 nucleotides are TGCGCCAGCAGCTTAGAGAGGGGGACAGCATCCTACGAGCAGTACTTC. Translation gives CASSLERGTASYEQYF.